The TCR beta chain described here comes from a study of blood T cell repertoires in COVID-19. Study-wide background: Material from acute and convalescent COVID-19 was sourced from the United States, Italy and Spain. T cells, B-cell-depleted T cells, or PBMCs supplied cDNA or gDNA.

As originally analysed: Amplification of reference gene primers was used by the study to estimate nucleated cell counts. Data came from immunoSEQ multiplex PCR; TCRdb stores just in-frame clones and leaves some out. Clone size and the V and J calls come from that table; the DNA yielded D and trimming. Here the sample spans 50,000 or so clones, over 75% being singletons. This clone was counted only a few times. Germline loops: CDR1 SNHLY, CDR2 FYNNEI. Losses at the gene ends were 7 bases for V and 0 bases for J; bases not matched to a gene: 7. This CDR3 contains 15 residues. Sequenced material: peripheral blood. The chain has TRBV2 and TRBJ2-7; 9 bases line up with TRBD1. The clonotype comes from a man aged 65-85 years with acute or convalescent COVID-19. The DNA of the CDR3 is TGTGCCAGCACCCAGGGACAGGGTCTCTCCTACGAGCAGTACTTC. Protein product: CASTQGQGLSYEQYF.